The clone carrying this T cell receptor beta chain occurred once. Trimming took off 2 bases at V and 2 bases at J, with 7 bases between the two ends. Germline V gene sequence: CDR1 SGHRS, CDR2 YFSETQ. The CDR3 length is 14 residues. This specimen belongs to a study of blood T cell repertoires in COVID-19. In the study overall: Spain, Italy and the United States supplied samples that represented acute and convalescent COVID-19. PBMCs, B-cell-depleted T cells, or T cells provided the cDNA or gDNA that made up the material.

Under the authors' procedure: Reference gene primer amplification gave nucleated cell count estimates. Clones were read by immunoSEQ multiplex PCR, and TCRdb kept only the in-frame ones, dropping some. Clone size and the V and J calls come from that table; the DNA yielded D and trimming. The repertoire holds 130,000 to 150,000 clones, with about four fifths as singletons. The sequence was obtained from a human donor in a cohort sampled during active COVID-19. The chain recombines TRBV5-1 with TRBJ1-4, with no clear D. Sequencing used peripheral blood. CDR3 sequence reads: CASSFLATNEKLFF. The CDR3 region has the DNA TGCGCCAGCAGCTTCCTAGCTACTAATGAAAAACTGTTTTTT.